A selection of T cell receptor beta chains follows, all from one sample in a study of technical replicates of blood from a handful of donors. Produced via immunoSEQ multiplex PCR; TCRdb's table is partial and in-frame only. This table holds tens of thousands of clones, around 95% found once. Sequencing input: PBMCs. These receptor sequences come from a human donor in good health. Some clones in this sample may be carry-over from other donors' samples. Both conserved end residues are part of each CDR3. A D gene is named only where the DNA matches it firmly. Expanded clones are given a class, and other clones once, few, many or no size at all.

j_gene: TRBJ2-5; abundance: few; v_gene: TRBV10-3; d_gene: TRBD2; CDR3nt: TGTGCCATCAGTGATACCCTAGCGGGGGGGCGGGAGACCCAGTACTTC; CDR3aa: CAISDTLAGGRETQYF
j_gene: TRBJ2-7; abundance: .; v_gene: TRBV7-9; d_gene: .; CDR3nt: TGTGCCAGCAGCTTAGGGAGGGCGCAGAAGTACGAGCAGTACTTC; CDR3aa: CASSLGRAQKYEQYF
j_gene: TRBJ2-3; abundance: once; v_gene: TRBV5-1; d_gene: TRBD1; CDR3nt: TGCGCCAGCAGCTTAGGGACAGGCTCGAAGCAGGATACGCAGTATTTT; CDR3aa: CASSLGTGSKQDTQYF
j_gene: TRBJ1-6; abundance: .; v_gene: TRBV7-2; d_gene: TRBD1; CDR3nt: TGTGCCAGCAGCTTTCGGACAGGACCTGAAGGGGCACCCCTCCACTTT; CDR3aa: CASSFRTGPEGAPLHF
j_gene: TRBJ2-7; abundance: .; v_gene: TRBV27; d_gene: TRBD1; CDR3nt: TGTGCCAGCAGTACCTCCGGGACAGGGGGCCAGTGGTACGAGCAGTACTTC; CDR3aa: CASSTSGTGGQWYEQYF
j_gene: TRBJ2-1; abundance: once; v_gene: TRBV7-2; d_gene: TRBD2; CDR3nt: TGTGCCAGCAGCTTAGTTTCTAGCGGGAGGGTAGTAGGCTACAATGAGCAGTTCTTC; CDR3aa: CASSLVSSGRVVGYNEQFF
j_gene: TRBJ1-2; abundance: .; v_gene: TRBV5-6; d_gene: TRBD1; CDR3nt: TGTGCCAGCAGCAGACGAACCGGGACAGGGCTACTTGGCTACACCTTC; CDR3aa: CASSRRTGTGLLGYTF
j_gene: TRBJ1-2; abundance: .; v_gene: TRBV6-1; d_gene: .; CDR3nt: TGTGCCAGCAGTGAATACAGTAATAACTATGGCTACACCTTC; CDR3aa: CASSEYSNNYGYTF
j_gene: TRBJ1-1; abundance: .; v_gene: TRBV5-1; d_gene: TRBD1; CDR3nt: TGCGCCAGCAGAGCCGGGACAGGGGGCTCCCGGACTGAAGCTTTCTTT; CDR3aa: CASRAGTGGSRTEAFF
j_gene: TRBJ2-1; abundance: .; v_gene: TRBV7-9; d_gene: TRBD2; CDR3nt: TGTGCCAGCAGCTCCTCTACTAGCGGGAGCTACAATGAGCAGTTCTTC; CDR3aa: CASSSSTSGSYNEQFF
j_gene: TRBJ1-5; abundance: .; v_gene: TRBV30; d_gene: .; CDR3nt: TGTGCCTGGAGTGCGGGATTCAATCAGCCCCAGCATTTT; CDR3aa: CAWSAGFNQPQHF
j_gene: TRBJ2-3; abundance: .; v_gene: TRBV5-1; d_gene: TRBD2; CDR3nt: TGCGCCAGCAGCCCGCCCCGACTAGCGGGAGCCGCAGATACGCAGTATTTT; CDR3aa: CASSPPRLAGAADTQYF
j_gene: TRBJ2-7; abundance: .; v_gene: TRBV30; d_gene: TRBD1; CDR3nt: TGTGCCTGGAGACAGGGGAACTCCTACGAGCAGTACTTC; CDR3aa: CAWRQGNSYEQYF
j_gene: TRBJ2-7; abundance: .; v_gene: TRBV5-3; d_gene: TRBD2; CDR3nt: TGTGCCAGAAGCCGGACTAGCGGGAGGGCCCGAACTCTGACCTACGAGCAGTACTTC; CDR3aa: CARSRTSGRARTLTYEQYF
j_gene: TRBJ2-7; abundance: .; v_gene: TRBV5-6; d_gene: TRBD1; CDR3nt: TGTGCCAGCAGCTTCGGGACAGGGGGCTTCGACGAGCAGTACTTC; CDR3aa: CASSFGTGGFDEQYF
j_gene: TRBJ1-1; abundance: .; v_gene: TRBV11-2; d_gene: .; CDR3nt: TGTGCCAGCAGCTTAGATCAGGGCACTGAAGCTTTCTTT; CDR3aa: CASSLDQGTEAFF
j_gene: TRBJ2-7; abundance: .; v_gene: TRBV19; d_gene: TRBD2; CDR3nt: TGTGCCAGTAGTGTGACTAGCGGGACCTACGAGCAGTACTTC; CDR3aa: CASSVTSGTYEQYF
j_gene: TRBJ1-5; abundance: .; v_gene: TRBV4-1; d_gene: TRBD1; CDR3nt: TGCGCCAGCAGCCATGGACAGGGGGGGGATCAGCCCCAGCATTTT; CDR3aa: CASSHGQGGDQPQHF
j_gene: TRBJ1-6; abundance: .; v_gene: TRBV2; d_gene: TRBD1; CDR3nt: TGTGCCAGCAGCGTACAGGGGGCCTATTCACCCCTCCACTTT; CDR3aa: CASSVQGAYSPLHF
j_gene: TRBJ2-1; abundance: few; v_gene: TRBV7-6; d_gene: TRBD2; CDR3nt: TGTGCCAGCAGCTTACTCCGGGGGGGGATTTACCTTTACAATGAGCAGTTCTTC; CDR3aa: CASSLLRGGIYLYNEQFF
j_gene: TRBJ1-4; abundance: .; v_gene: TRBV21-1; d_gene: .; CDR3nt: TGTGCCAGCGCCACGGGACGGGAGGGGGGGAATGAAAAACTGTTTTTT; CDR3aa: CASATGREGGNEKLFF
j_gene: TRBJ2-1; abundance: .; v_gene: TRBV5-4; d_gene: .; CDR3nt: TGTGCCAGCAGCGGCCCGGGCCAGAGGGTCCACAATGAGCAGTTCTTC; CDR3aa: CASSGPGQRVHNEQFF
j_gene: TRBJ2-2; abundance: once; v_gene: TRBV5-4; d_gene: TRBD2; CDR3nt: TGTGCCAGCAGCTTGGGACTAGCGGGAGATACCGGGGAGCTGTTTTTT; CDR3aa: CASSLGLAGDTGELFF
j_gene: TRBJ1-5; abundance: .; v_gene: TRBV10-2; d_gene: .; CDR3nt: TGCGCCAGCAGTGGGGGGGGCGGCAATCAGCCCCAGCATTTT; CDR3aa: CASSGGGGNQPQHF
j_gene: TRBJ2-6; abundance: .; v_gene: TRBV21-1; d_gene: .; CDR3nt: TGTGCCGGGACAGACCCCCACTCTGGGGCCAACGTCCTGACTTTC; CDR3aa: CAGTDPHSGANVLTF
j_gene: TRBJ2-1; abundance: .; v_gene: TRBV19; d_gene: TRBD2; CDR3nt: TGTGCCAGTAGAAGTAAGGGCTCGGCGGGGGGGAATGAGCAGTTCTTC; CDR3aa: CASRSKGSAGGNEQFF
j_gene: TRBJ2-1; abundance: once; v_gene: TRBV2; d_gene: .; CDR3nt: TGTGCCAGCAGTGAAGGACCGGACAACAATGAGCAGTTCTTC; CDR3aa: CASSEGPDNNEQFF
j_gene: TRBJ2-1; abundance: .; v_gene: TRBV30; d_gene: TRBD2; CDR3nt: TGTGCCTGGAGGGGGTCGGGAGGGTACAATGAGCAGTTCTTC; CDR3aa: CAWRGSGGYNEQFF
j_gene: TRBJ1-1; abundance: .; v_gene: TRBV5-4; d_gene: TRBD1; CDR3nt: TGTGCCAGCAGCTTTGGCGGACAGGAAGACACTGAAGCTTTCTTT; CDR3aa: CASSFGGQEDTEAFF
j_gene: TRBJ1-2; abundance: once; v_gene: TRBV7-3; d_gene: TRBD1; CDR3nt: TGTGCCAGCAGCCGGGACAGGGCTAACTATGGCTACACCTTC; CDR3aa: CASSRDRANYGYTF
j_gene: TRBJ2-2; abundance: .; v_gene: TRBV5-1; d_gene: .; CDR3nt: TGCGCCAGCAGCTTGGGGGACATAGGTGCGGAGCTGTTTTTT; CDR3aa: CASSLGDIGAELFF
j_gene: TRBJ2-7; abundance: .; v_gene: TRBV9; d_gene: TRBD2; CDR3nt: TGTGCCAGCAGCGTAGAGTTTAGCGGGAGGTGGTTGCAGTACTTC; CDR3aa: CASSVEFSGRWLQYF
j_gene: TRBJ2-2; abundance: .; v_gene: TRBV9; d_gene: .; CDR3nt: TGTGCCAGCAGCATTGGACTCTCTGCCGGGGAGCTGTTTTTT; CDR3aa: CASSIGLSAGELFF
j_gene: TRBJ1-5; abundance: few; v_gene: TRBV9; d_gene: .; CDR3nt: TGTGCCAGCAGCGTGGGAGGGGGCAATCAGCCCCAGCATTTT; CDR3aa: CASSVGGGNQPQHF
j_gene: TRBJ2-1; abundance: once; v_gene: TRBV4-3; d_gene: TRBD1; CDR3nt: TGCGTCGAGTCGGGACAGCGTGTCGGAGAGCAGTTCTTC; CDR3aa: CVESGQRVGEQFF
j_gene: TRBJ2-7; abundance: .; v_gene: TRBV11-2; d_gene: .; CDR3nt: TGTGCCAGCAGCCCCGGACTCCGTAGCTCCTACGAGCAGTACTTC; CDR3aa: CASSPGLRSSYEQYF
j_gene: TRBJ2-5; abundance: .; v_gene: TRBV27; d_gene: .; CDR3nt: TGTGCCAGCACCTATACCACAGACGGGGAGAAATTGGAGACCCAGTACTTC; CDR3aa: CASTYTTDGEKLETQYF